Following are 7 T cell receptor beta chains from one sample sequenced in a study of T-cell memory formation after mild COVID-19 (dated by TCRdb to the early 2020s). Library prep was done by 5' RACE. Instrument used: Illumina NovaSeq 6000. TCRdb reprocessing: public reads trimmed at Q25 with fastp, clones called with MiXCR, in-frame beta chains kept. Identical CDR3 protein sequences are pooled into one entry, listed with their most common genes and DNA. This sample lists about 560,000 distinct CDR3 sequences; under 20% were detected once. The top ten clones comprise more than 10% of the sample. The sequenced material came from PBMCs or a T cell subset sorted from them (not recorded which). The receptors stem from an adult woman who had mild COVID-19 (a few samples of this study predate the infection). The sample titles of this study are shuffled in the database, so cell type and time point are left out; the donor was told from shared clones.

This clonotype was seen only a few times. This chain links TRBV10-3 with TRBJ1-1; no definite D call. V lost 3 bases and J lost 6, with 14 bases in between. This CDR3 region has 14 residues. CDR1 and CDR2 from the germline V gene are ENHRY and SYGVKD. The CDR3 nucleotides are TGTGCCATCAGTGAATCACGAGGCCCCCCTGAAGCTTTCTTT. Its protein is CAISESRGPPEAFF.

This clonotype appeared a few times. The rearrangement joins TRBV29-1 to TRBJ2-2; TRBD2 agrees at 10 bases. The V gene's germline CDR1 is SQVTM and CDR2 ANQGSEA. The CDR3 is made up of 14 amino acids. J was trimmed by 7 bases and V by 6 bases; bases with no gene match: 8. For the CDR3, the DNA is TGCAGCGTCCTAGCGGGAGAATTTAGCGGGGAGCTGTTTTTT. This encodes CSVLAGEFSGELFF.

The chain uses TRBV5-1 and TRBJ2-7; TRBD1 might be the D (6 bases). Germline CDR1 reads SGHRS; CDR2 reads YFSETQ. V dropped 0 bases and J dropped 1 base, with 11 bases sitting between them. The CDR3 is 15 residues long. The CDR3, as DNA: TGCGCCAGCAGCTTGGAGGGGGACATGTCCTACGAGCAGTACTTC. Its protein is CASSLEGDMSYEQYF.

This chain joins TRBV2 and TRBJ2-7; a possible D gene is TRBD2 (6 bases). Germline CDR1 reads SNHLY; CDR2 reads FYNNEI. V shed 5 bases and J shed 3 bases, with 17 bases lying between them. There are 15 residues in the CDR3. CDR3 region: CASSLEGGWGYEQYF. The CDR3 coding sequence is TGTGCCAGCAGTCTCGAGGGAGGTTGGGGCTACGAGCAGTACTTC.

A few counts support this clonotype. J is TRBJ2-5 and V is TRBV6-1; TRBD1 is a possible D gene (5 bases). This CDR3 is built from 15 residues. Germline CDR1 and CDR2: MNHNS and SASEGT. Trimming left V 5 bases short and J 2 bases short, with 15 bases between. The CDR3 sequence: CASSLATETQETQYF. The CDR3 coding sequence is TGTGCCAGCAGTCTCGCGACAGAAACGCAAGAGACCCAGTACTTC.

This clonotype appeared a few times. The rearrangement joins TRBV5-1 to TRBJ2-6; 8 bases are a match to TRBD1. V shed 4 bases and J 0 bases; nucleotides not matched to a gene: 9. This CDR3 spans 18 amino acids. Germline V gene sequence: CDR1 SGHRS, CDR2 YFSETQ. The CDR3 is CASSTWTGFISGANVLTF. CDR3 nucleotides: TGCGCCAGCAGCACCTGGACAGGGTTTATCTCTGGGGCCAACGTCCTGACTTTC.

This clonotype was seen more than once but under ten times. V and J are TRBV7-8 and TRBJ2-1; no firm D call. The CDR3 sequence is 16 residues long. V lost 1 base and J 0 bases, leaving 10 bases between the germline ends. Germline-derived CDR1 and CDR2 are SGHVS and FQNEAQ. This CDR3 reads CASSLVWYSSYNEQFF. The CDR3 nucleotides are TGTGCCAGCAGCTTAGTATGGTATAGCTCCTACAATGAGCAGTTCTTC. Looking up the rest from reference TRBV7-8 and TRBJ2-1 gives the full variable domain: GAGVSQSPRYKVAKRGQDVALRCDPISGHVSLFWYQQALGQGPEFLTYFQNEAQLDKSGLPSDRFFAERPEGSVSTLKIQRTQQEDSAVYLCASSLVWYSSYNEQFFGPGTRLTVL.